These 21 T cell receptor beta chains share one sample of origin, sequenced in a study of human T cells and chemical hapten exposure. Via MiXCR, TCRdb re-called the RACE reads, giving one row per CDR3 protein. The top ten clones hold 2% to 3% of a sample with more than 250,000 distinct CDR3 sequences, about 8.6% of them seen once. The time point denotes: pre-sensitization, week 0. Treatment in this sample: therapeutic diphenylcyclopropenone sensitization with weekly scalp DPC. The sample consisted of whole blood, taken in connection with sensitization to the hapten diphenylcyclopropenone (DPC). The receptor source for this set is a woman aged 40 to 49 with alopecia areata. Some clones in this sample may be carry-over from other donors' samples.

In its sample, this clonotype was seen a few times. The rearrangement uses TRBV29-1 and TRBJ2-1, with TRBD1 identical over 7 bases. V was pared by 7 bases and J by 3 bases, with 9 bases of the junction left unmatched. The germline V gene has CDR1 SQVTM and CDR2 ANQGSEA. The CDR3 has 14 amino acids. This CDR3 is CSAEDRVFYNEQFF. Here the CDR3 DNA reads TGCAGCGCCGAAGACAGGGTCTTCTACAATGAGCAGTTCTTC.

The genes are TRBV6-5 and TRBJ1-5; TRBD1 matches 10 bases. This CDR3 region has 15 residues. The V segment lost 4 bases and the J segment 6 bases; nucleotides outside the gene matches: 6. From germline, CDR1 is MNHEY and CDR2 SVGAGI. The DNA of the CDR3 is TGTGCCAGCAGTTCCGGGACAGGGGTCCGTCAGCCCCAGCATTTT. It translates to CASSSGTGVRQPQHF.

The chain is built from TRBV5-1 and TRBJ2-6, with 7 positions matching TRBD1. The V gene's germline CDR1 is SGHRS and CDR2 YFSETQ. The V segment lost 2 bases and the J segment 2 bases; nucleotides outside the gene matches: 4. The CDR3 is 16 residues long. CDR3 DNA: TGCGCCAGCAGCTTAACAGGGGTAGCTGGGGCCAACGTCCTGACTTTC. It yields the protein CASSLTGVAGANVLTF.

This clonotype turned up a few times. This chain joins TRBV20-1 and TRBJ2-3; D is ambiguous. The V and J ends lost 3 bases and 2 bases respectively, with 18 bases between them. Germline-derived CDR1 and CDR2 are DFQATT and SNEGSKA (reference sequence). CDR3 size: 16 residues. The CDR3 sequence is CSASVGSASATDTQYF. For the CDR3, the DNA is TGCAGTGCTAGCGTTGGCTCGGCGTCAGCCACAGATACGCAGTATTTT.

This chain's CDR3 is CASTESDEKLFF. The CDR3 DNA reads as TGTGCCAGCACCGAATCGGATGAAAAACTGTTTTTT. J is TRBJ1-4 and V is TRBV28, with unresolved D. The CDR3 sequence is 12 residues long. V lost 7 bases and J lost 6, with 9 bases in between. Germline values: CDR1 MDHEN, CDR2 SYDVKM.

Concerning this clonotype: A single base separates this from a much larger clone, so it may be a read error. V is TRBV28 and J is TRBJ1-1; D is uncertain. The CDR3 spans 12 residues. From germline, CDR1 is MDHEN and CDR2 SYDVKM. The CDR3 here is CASRQYSSEPFF. CDR3 in DNA: TGTGCCAGCAGACAATACAGCTCTGAACCTTTCTTT.

This clonotype has at least ten counts. The V gene is TRBV20-1, the J gene TRBJ1-3; 7 bases match TRBD1. Germline CDR1 and CDR2: DFQATT and SNEGSKA (reference sequence). The length of the CDR3 is 15 residues. V shed 2 bases and J 2 bases; nucleotides not matched to a gene: 6. This CDR3 reads CSARPRRGAGNTIYF. DNA of the CDR3: TGCAGTGCTAGACCGCGCAGGGGGGCTGGAAACACCATATATTTT.

The rearrangement links TRBV7-2 to TRBJ2-5; no clear D gene. Trimming stripped 5 bases from V and 7 bases from J, with 14 bases between. Per germline, CDR1 SGHTA and CDR2 FQGNSA. This CDR3 comprises 13 residues. CDR3 DNA sequence: TGTGCCAGCAGCGTAGACACAACCGGGACCCAGTACTTC. Its translation: CASSVDTTGTQYF.

This clonotype came up a few times. The chain links TRBV6-5 to TRBJ1-4, with D unclear. Looked up from germline, CDR1 is MNHEY and CDR2 is SVGAGI. Trimming removed 6 bases at V and 8 bases at J, with 13 bases between. There are 13 residues in the CDR3. CDR3 amino acids: CASSGLVEEKLFF. CDR3 DNA sequence: TGTGCCAGCAGCGGCCTTGTGGAAGAAAAACTGTTTTTT.

This chain connects TRBV12-3 or TRBV12-4 to TRBJ1-1; TRBD1 matches at 8 bases. V shed 3 bases and J 4 bases; nucleotides not matched to a gene: 4. This CDR3 has 14 residues. The CDR3 is CASSLQGALTEAFF. In nucleotides, the CDR3 is TGTGCCAGCAGTTTGCAGGGGGCCCTCACTGAAGCTTTCTTT.

This clonotype was detected only a few times. The rearrangement links TRBV10-3 to TRBJ2-7; a possible D gene is TRBD2 (5 bases). The ends were cut back, 0 bases at V and 5 bases at J, with 11 bases in the middle. Germline loops: CDR1 ENHRY, CDR2 SYGVKD. The CDR3 consists of 14 residues. The CDR3 here is CAISESTLRDEQYF. For the CDR3, the DNA is TGTGCCATCAGTGAGTCGACTCTGCGGGACGAGCAGTACTTC.

This clonotype came up a few times. The V gene is TRBV12-3 or TRBV12-4, the J gene TRBJ1-1; unclear D gene. The CDR3 is 13 amino acids. V was shortened by 5 bases and J by 3 bases, with 10 bases between the two germline ends. The CDR3 nucleotides read TGTGCCAGCAGTCTTCAGCAGGACACTGAAGCTTTCTTT. This translates into CASSLQQDTEAFF.

This clonotype was detected only a few times. The J gene is TRBJ2-1, the V gene TRBV4-3; D ambiguous. The CDR3 consists of 14 residues. CDR1 LGHNA and CDR2 YSLEER come from the germline V gene. V shed 0 bases and J shed 8 bases, with 11 bases lying between them. The CDR3 protein is CASSQDSSSYEQFF. As DNA, the CDR3 is TGCGCCAGCAGCCAAGATAGCAGCTCGTATGAGCAGTTCTTC.

Worth noting for this clonotype: A junction boundary mismatches the germline segment, possibly from a read error. V usage is TRBV2 and J usage is TRBJ2-3; 12 nucleotides line up with TRBD2. Germline CDR1 SNHLY, CDR2 FYNNEI. The CDR3 length is 19 residues. The CDR3 DNA reads as TGTGCCAGCCGTGAAACGGGACTAGCGGGTGTACGGTTCTCAGATACGCAGTATTTT. As protein: CASRETGLAGVRFSDTQYF.

The chain uses TRBV29-1 and TRBJ2-3; no definite D call. This CDR3 spans 10 amino acids. V was trimmed by 6 bases and J by 10 bases, leaving 11 bases between them. From germline, CDR1 is SQVTM and CDR2 ANQGSEA. CDR3 sequence (DNA): TGCAGCGTGGACGGTGAAGCGCAGTATTTT. This codes for CSVDGEAQYF.

In its sample, this clonotype was seen many times. V usage is TRBV27 and J usage is TRBJ2-3; no clear D. CDR1 is MNHEY and CDR2 is SMNVEV in the germline V gene (reference sequence). The ends were cut back, 3 bases at V and 1 base at J, with 5 bases in the middle. This CDR3 region has 13 residues. For the CDR3, the DNA is TGTGCCAGCAGTTTGCGACGCACAGATACGCAGTATTTT. The encoded protein is CASSLRRTDTQYF.

The chain is built from TRBV18 and TRBJ1-6; no clear D gene. The germline V gene has CDR1 KGHSH and CDR2 LQKENI. The CDR3 length is 16 residues. V lost 4 bases and J 5 bases, leaving 15 bases between the germline ends. This CDR3 reads CASSLTGPGDNSPLHF. The CDR3 DNA is TGTGCCAGCTCACTAACTGGACCCGGGGATAATTCACCCCTCCACTTT.

The CDR3 DNA reads as TGTGCCAGCAGCCAAGCTTCTCCTAGCGGGGCGGAGGCCCAGTACTTC. This encodes CASSQASPSGAEAQYF. The chain employs TRBV4-2 and TRBJ2-5, with 9 nucleotides matching TRBD2. The CDR3 is 16 residues long. J gave up 9 bases and V 1 base, and 12 bases lay outside the gene matches. Germline CDR1 and CDR2: LGHNA and YNFKEQ.

This clonotype has a handful of counts. The chain combines TRBV6-2 or TRBV6-3 with TRBJ2-1; 14 bases map to TRBD2. CDR1 is MNHEY and CDR2 is SVGEGT in the germline V gene. The V segment lost 4 bases and the J segment 9 bases; nucleotides outside the gene matches: 8. The CDR3 loop spans 16 amino acids. The CDR3 is CASSWGGTSGSFEQFF. The CDR3 DNA follows: TGTGCCAGCAGTTGGGGGGGGACTAGCGGGAGTTTTGAGCAGTTCTTC.

This clonotype was picked up a small number of times. The chain couples TRBV5-5 to TRBJ2-7; no clear D. V dropped 0 bases and J dropped 3 bases, with 10 bases sitting between them. This CDR3 spans 14 amino acids. Looked up from germline, CDR1 is SGHKS and CDR2 is YYEKEE (reference sequence). In DNA form, the CDR3 reads TGTGCCAGCAGCTTGGTCGGTCCGAACTACGAGCAGTACTTC. Translation gives CASSLVGPNYEQYF. The whole variable domain, remainder taken from reference TRBV5-5 and TRBJ2-7, is DAGVTQSPTHLIKTRGQQVTLRCSPISGHKSVSWYQQVLGQGPQFIFQYYEKEERGRGNFPDRFSARQFPNYSSELNVNALLLGDSALYLCASSLVGPNYEQYFGPGTRLTVT.

This clonotype was detected ten times or more. This chain links TRBV4-2 with TRBJ1-5; no reliable D call. This CDR3 is built from 13 residues. Germline CDR1 LGHNA, CDR2 YNFKEQ. V lost 1 base to trimming and J lost 6 bases, with 7 bases between them. The CDR3 DNA follows: TGTGCCAGCAGCCAAGTTTTTGGTCAGCCCCAGCATTTT. Protein product: CASSQVFGQPQHF.